This T cell receptor beta chain was retrieved from a study of T-cell reconstitution after alpha-beta-depleted transplantation in children. Study outcomes and limitations: One year post-transplant, T-cell counts and diversity were largely derived from T cells produced anew. Reportedly, only several hundred clones from non-depleted graft cells drove alpha-beta T-cell counts at about two months.

The germline V gene encodes CDR1 MGHDK and CDR2 SYGVNS. Trimming at V came to 0 bases and at J to 4 bases, leaving 9 bases not matched to a gene. This CDR3 has 16 residues. On this clonotype itself: Its antigen is still unknown.

TCRbeta library construction was performed incorporating unique molecular identifiers. TCRdb independently ran MiXCR on the PCR reads; one entry per CDR3 protein. The sample includes 780,000 or so distinct CDR3 sequences, approximately 15% seen only once; the top ten take about 4.6%. V gene TRBV25-1 combines with J gene TRBJ2-7, with TRBD2 matching over 7 bases. This material consisted of PBMCs, mostly from graft donor cells, taken 360 days after TCRalphabeta/CD19-depleted stem cell transplant. The TCR sequence derives from a male patient between 10 and 17 years old who had a stem cell transplant for acute lymphoblastic leukemia, so the T cells may come from the graft donor. CDR3 residues: CASSEYSASGVYEQYF. Here the CDR3 DNA reads TGTGCCAGCAGTGAATATAGCGCTAGCGGAGTGTACGAGCAGTACTTC.